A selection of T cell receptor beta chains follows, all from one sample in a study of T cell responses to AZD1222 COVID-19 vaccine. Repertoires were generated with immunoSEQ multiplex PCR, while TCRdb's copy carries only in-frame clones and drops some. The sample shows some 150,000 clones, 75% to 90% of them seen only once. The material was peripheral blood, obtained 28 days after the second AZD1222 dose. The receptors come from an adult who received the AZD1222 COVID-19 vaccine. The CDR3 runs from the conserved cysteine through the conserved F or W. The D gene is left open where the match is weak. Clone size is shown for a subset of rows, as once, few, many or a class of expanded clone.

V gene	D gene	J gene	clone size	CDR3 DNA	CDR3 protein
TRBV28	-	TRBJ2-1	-	TGTGCCAGCAGCCCTACTAGCTCCTACAATGAGCAGTTCTTC	CASSPTSSYNEQFF
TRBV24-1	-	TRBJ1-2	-	TGTGCCACCAGTGACCCTCGGACAGCTTATGGCTACACCTTC	CATSDPRTAYGYTF
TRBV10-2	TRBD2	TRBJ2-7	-	TGCGCCAGCAGTGAGGCTAGCGGGAGGAGGTACGAGCAGTACTTC	CASSEASGRRYEQYF
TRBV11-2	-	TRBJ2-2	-	TGTGCCAGCAGCCTGGGTGGGGGCAGGACCGGGGAGCTGTTTTTT	CASSLGGGRTGELFF
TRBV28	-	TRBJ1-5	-	TGTGCCAGCAGGGGTGGGGGATCTAATCAGCCCCAGCATTTT	CASRGGGSNQPQHF
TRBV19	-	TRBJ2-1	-	TGTGCCAGTAGTATTTTCGGAGGCGGTGAGCAGTTCTTC	CASSIFGGGEQFF
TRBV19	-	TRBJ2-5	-	TGTGCCAGTAGTAAGTACAGGTCCCGCCAAGAGACCCAGTACTTC	CASSKYRSRQETQYF
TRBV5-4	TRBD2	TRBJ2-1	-	TGTGCCAGCAGCTTCGAACTAGCGGAGAGCAATGAGCAGTTCTTC	CASSFELAESNEQFF
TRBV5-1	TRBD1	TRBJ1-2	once	TGCGCCAGCAGCTTCACAGGGGCCCCGTGGGATAACTATGGCTACACCTTC	CASSFTGAPWDNYGYTF
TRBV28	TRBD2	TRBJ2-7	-	TGTGCCAGCAGTCCACGGACTAGCGGGAGGGACGAGCAGTACTTC	CASSPRTSGRDEQYF
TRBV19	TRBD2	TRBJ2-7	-	TGTGCCAGTAGTATGAGACTAGCGCTTACCTACGAGCAGTACTTC	CASSMRLALTYEQYF
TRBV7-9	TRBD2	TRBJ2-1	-	TGTGCCAGCAGCTTAATAGCGGGAGGGCGCCCCTACAATGAGCAGTTCTTC	CASSLIAGGRPYNEQFF
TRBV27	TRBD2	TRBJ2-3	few	TGTGCCAGCAGGGGACTAGCTAGCACAGATACGCAGTATTTT	CASRGLASTDTQYF
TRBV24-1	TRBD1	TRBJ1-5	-	TGTGCCACCAGTGATGCGACAGGGGAGAATCAGCCCCAGCATTTT	CATSDATGENQPQHF
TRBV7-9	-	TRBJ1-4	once	TGTGCCAGCTCCTTAGGAGGAGATAGTGAAAAACTGTTTTTT	CASSLGGDSEKLFF
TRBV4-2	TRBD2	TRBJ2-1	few	TGTGCCAGCAGCCCGGATAGACTAGCGGTTGAGCAGTTCTTC	CASSPDRLAVEQFF
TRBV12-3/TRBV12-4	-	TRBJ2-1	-	TGTGCCAGCAGTTTTCGACAATACAATGAGCAGTTCTTC	CASSFRQYNEQFF
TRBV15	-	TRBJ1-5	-	TGTGCCACCAGCGACGATCATCAGCCCCAGCATTTT	CATSDDHQPQHF
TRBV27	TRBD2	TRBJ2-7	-	TGTGCCAGCAGTTTATCGTGGGCACTAGCGGACTACGAGCAGTACTTC	CASSLSWALADYEQYF
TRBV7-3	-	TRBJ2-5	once	TGTGCCAGCAGCCTCAGGGTCCAAGAGACCCAGTACTTC	CASSLRVQETQYF
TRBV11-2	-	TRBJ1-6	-	TGTGCCAGCAGCTTCAAGGGATCCAATTCACCCCTCCACTTT	CASSFKGSNSPLHF
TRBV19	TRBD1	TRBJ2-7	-	TGTGCCAGTAGCCGGACAGGGAGCTCCTACGAGCAGTACTTC	CASSRTGSSYEQYF
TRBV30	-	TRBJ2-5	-	TGTGCCTGGAGTCGGGCGGCTACGGAGACCCAGTACTTC	CAWSRAATETQYF
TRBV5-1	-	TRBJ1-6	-	TGCGCCAGCAGCACCGGTGGGGACCTAAATTCACCCCTCCACTTT	CASSTGGDLNSPLHF
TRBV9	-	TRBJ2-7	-	TGTGCCAGCAGCGTAGCCGGGGCCCCCTACGAGCAGTACTTC	CASSVAGAPYEQYF
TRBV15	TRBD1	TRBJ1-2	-	TGTGCCACCAGCAGAGATTGGGACAGGGGTTTGAACTATGGCTACACCTTC	CATSRDWDRGLNYGYTF
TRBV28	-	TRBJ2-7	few	TGTGCCAGCAGTCCGGACAGCGAGCAGTACTTC	CASSPDSEQYF
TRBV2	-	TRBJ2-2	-	TGTGCCAGCACCCAGGGTGCGGGGAGGAGTGGCGGGGAGCTGTTTTTT	CASTQGAGRSGGELFF
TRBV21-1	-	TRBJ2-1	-	TGTGCCAGCAGCATCCGGGGTGATTTCTCCTACAATGAGCAGTTCTTC	CASSIRGDFSYNEQFF
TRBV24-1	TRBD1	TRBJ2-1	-	TGTGCCACCAGTGCCCTGGGACAGGGGTTGCACAATGAGCAGTTCTTC	CATSALGQGLHNEQFF
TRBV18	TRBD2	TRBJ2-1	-	TGTGCCAGCTCACTTAGCGGGAGTTCCCACAATGAGCAGTTCTTC	CASSLSGSSHNEQFF
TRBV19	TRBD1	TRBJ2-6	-	TGTGCCAGTAGGGACAGGATCGGGGCCAACGTCCTGACTTTC	CASRDRIGANVLTF
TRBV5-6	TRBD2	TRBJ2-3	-	TGTGCCAGCAGCTCTCCGGGACTAGCGGGGAGCACAGATACGCAGTATTTT	CASSSPGLAGSTDTQYF
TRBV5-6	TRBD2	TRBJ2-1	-	TGTGCCAGCAGCCCCCGGGGCGGGAGCTACAATGAGCAGTTCTTC	CASSPRGGSYNEQFF
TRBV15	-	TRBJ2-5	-	TGTGCCACCAGCAGAGGGCAGGAGACCCAGTACTTC	CATSRGQETQYF
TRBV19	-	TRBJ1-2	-	TGTGCCAGTAGTATTTCCGGGGGATCGACCAACTATGGCTACACCTTC	CASSISGGSTNYGYTF
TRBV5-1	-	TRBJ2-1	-	TGCGCCAGTCTTCCCGGCGGGGACTCCTACAATGAGCAGTTCTTC	CASLPGGDSYNEQFF
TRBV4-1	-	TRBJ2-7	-	TGCGCCAGCAGCCAAGCTCAGGGGTACGAGCAGTACTTC	CASSQAQGYEQYF
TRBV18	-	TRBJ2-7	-	TGTGCCAGCTCACCTTTGAGGGGGTCCCTGCCCGAGCAGTACTTC	CASSPLRGSLPEQYF
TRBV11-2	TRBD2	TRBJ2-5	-	TGTGCCAGCAGCTCCGACGTGCTAGCGGGATCGCGTGAGACCCAGTACTTC	CASSSDVLAGSRETQYF
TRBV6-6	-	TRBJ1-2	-	TGTGCCAGCAGTTACGGGGGAATTCAGAACTATGGCTACACCTTC	CASSYGGIQNYGYTF
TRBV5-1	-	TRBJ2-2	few	TGCGCCAGCAGCCTGGACTCCCCGAACACCGGGGAGCTGTTTTTT	CASSLDSPNTGELFF
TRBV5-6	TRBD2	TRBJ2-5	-	TGTGCCAGCAGCACCGCCCTAGCGGGAGTCCCAGAGACCCAGTACTTC	CASSTALAGVPETQYF
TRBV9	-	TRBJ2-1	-	TGTGCCAGCAGCGTAGCGGGACAATCCTACAATGAGCAGTTCTTC	CASSVAGQSYNEQFF
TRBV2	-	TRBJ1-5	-	TGTGCCAGCAGTGAAGGGGAGAATCGGGTCCCCCAGCATTTT	CASSEGENRVPQHF
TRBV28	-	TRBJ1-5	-	TGTGCCAGCAGTTTGGTAGGACAGCCCCAGCATTTT	CASSLVGQPQHF